This T cell receptor beta chain was identified in a study of PD-1 blockade in classical Hodgkin lymphoma. General observations from the study: Similar baseline diversity was found in complete responders and newly diagnosed patients.

Assay: immunoSEQ multiplex PCR; the TCRdb copy retains only in-frame clones and omits some. The sample holds under 30,000 clones; about 83% are singletons and the top ten take about 2.4%. Deletions cut 7 bases from V and 1 base from J, with 13 bases between. This CDR3 contains 14 residues. CDR1 is SNHLY and CDR2 is FYNNEI in the germline V gene. The table lists this clone with a few counts. The antigen remains unidentified. After autologous stem cell transplantation all patients relapsed, and prior brentuximab vedotin exposure differed between cohorts. Magnetic negative selection was used to purify CD4+ T cells from PBMCs that had been thawed. Classification of best responses gave complete response, partial response or progressive disease.

The material was CD4+ T cells from blood, obtained at baseline. This clonotype was sampled from a human donor with classical Hodgkin lymphoma. The chain carries TRBV2 and TRBJ1-1; D call uncertain. The CDR3 reads CASTKLGRNTEAFF. The DNA for the CDR3 is TGTGCCAGCACCAAACTCGGTAGGAACACTGAAGCTTTCTTT.